The rows below give T cell receptor beta chains drawn from one sample of a study of blood T cells in healthy people across ages. TCRdb passed the 5' RACE reads through MiXCR, listing each CDR3 protein once. Of 850,000 to 950,000 distinct CDR3 sequences in the sample, 29% are singletons; the top ten hold 15% to 20%. Material for sequencing was blood. These TCRs come from a woman of 80 years or more in good health. The CDR3 runs from the conserved cysteine through the conserved F or W.

TRBJ2-1,TRBV6-5,CASSYSETSGNEQFF
TRBJ1-1,TRBV5-1,CASSPTRGVTEAFF
TRBJ1-2,TRBV2,CASRKGRGAGGYTF
TRBJ2-7,TRBV19,CASSIRAGNEQYF
TRBJ2-3,TRBV5-1,CASSSGLAGITRADTQYF
TRBJ1-6,TRBV15,CATSREGKENSPLHF
TRBJ2-1,TRBV18,CASSPNGGSNNEQFF
TRBJ2-1,TRBV12-3/TRBV12-4,CASSPLAGGLNEQFF
-,TRBV5-4,CASSLYRGQGSYNEQYF
TRBJ2-1,TRBV5-6,CASSLLRDEQFF
TRBJ2-4,TRBV5-1,CASSLVGSGKNIQYF
TRBJ2-5,TRBV20-1,CSAPTSVETQYF
TRBJ2-1,TRBV12-3/TRBV12-4,CASSLEVVAGSINEQFF
TRBJ2-5,TRBV6-2/TRBV6-3,CASSESRDYQETQYF
TRBJ1-6,TRBV12-3/TRBV12-4,CASSLALLAVGVESYNSPLHF
TRBJ2-1,TRBV3-1,CASSQVEGNEQFF
TRBJ1-2,TRBV29-1,CSVRMDRANYGYTF
TRBJ2-5,TRBV5-1,CASSRTLETQYF
TRBJ1-6,TRBV18,CASSPGGRMANSPLHF
TRBJ2-1,TRBV6-5,CASSYAATYNEQFF
TRBJ1-6,TRBV3-1,CASSPQLGDNSPLHF
TRBJ1-1,TRBV28,CASSKGSTLNTEAFF
TRBJ2-5,TRBV4-1,CASSQVSRGGRLGETQYF
TRBJ2-2,TRBV4-3,CASSQDWKTGELFF
TRBJ1-4,TRBV3-1,CASSQDLARAGLFF
TRBJ2-5,TRBV29-1,CSVRTKETQYF
TRBJ2-3,TRBV5-6,CASSPSGLATADTQYF
TRBJ1-5,TRBV20-1,CSAREARGSNQPQHF
TRBJ2-7,TRBV18,CASSPSGLAGGHYEQYF
-,TRBV20-1,CSARGPPGYEQYF
TRBJ2-5,TRBV3-1,CASSQELAGTSTGETQYF
TRBJ1-3,TRBV10-3,CAISAPGSGNTIYF
TRBJ2-3,TRBV4-1,CASSQDTPGRGGGGRTDTQYF
TRBJ1-2,TRBV3-1,CASSQGTGTYGYTF
TRBJ1-1,TRBV7-9,CASSNGGGRETEAFF
TRBJ1-5,TRBV29-1,CSVGAGEPNQPQHF
TRBJ2-2,TRBV20-1,CSAPRSGGRTGELFF
TRBJ1-6,TRBV20-1,CSAKEAGRSPLHF
TRBJ2-1,TRBV7-2,CAGSLGSGGYNEQFF
TRBJ1-5,TRBV6-5,CASSFRWGNQPQHF
TRBJ1-1,TRBV6-6,CASSYSGGQSTEAFF
TRBJ1-5,TRBV7-2,CASSTYNQPQHF
TRBJ1-5,TRBV20-1,CSARRGQPQHF
TRBJ2-7,TRBV18,CASSLDTPLEQYF